This note documents a single T cell receptor beta chain sequence. The antigen remains undetermined. The source of the sample is a study of beta chain features in type 1 diabetes. Study results and caveats: A moderate, significant TCRB CDR3 shortening appeared in type 1 diabetes across four CD4+ subsets. Insertions were fewer and deletions more numerous at VDJ junctions in type 1 diabetes patients.

The isolated RNA, all of it, was reverse transcribed, so expressed TCRB transcripts were what got sequenced. The table came from immunoSEQ multiplex PCR; TCRdb's copy has only in-frame clones and leaves some out. The table shows under 800,000 clones, with 15% occurring only once. Via CD45RO/CCR7/CD25/CD127/CD95/CD27, cells of the CD4+ naive, central memory, regulatory and stem cell-like memory subsets were sorted. Without exception, sorted populations had purity beyond 98%. Sequencing was done on a sample of naive CD4+ T cells from blood. The clonotype was recovered from a man aged 18 to 29 in good health.

CDR3 sequence reads: CASSLAGHTEAFF. In nucleotides, the CDR3 is TGCGCCAGCAGCTTGGCAGGACACACTGAAGCTTTCTTT. V gene TRBV5-1 combines with J gene TRBJ1-1; D is uncertain. CDR1 and CDR2 (germline): SGHRS, YFSETQ. V gave up 0 bases and J gave up 3 bases, with 6 bases separating them. The CDR3 covers 13 residues.